This section outlines one TCR beta chain sequence together with its context. This entry belongs to a study of cytomegalovirus exposure and HLA in healthy donors. The primer mix had 60 Vbeta and 13 Jbeta primers. TCRdb keeps only in-frame clones here, not all; method: immunoSEQ multiplex PCR. Of around 130,000 clones in the sample, roughly 74% were seen once. Trimming took 7 bases from V and 4 from J; bases not matched to a gene: 14. CDR1 is LNHDA and CDR2 is SQIVND in the germline V gene (reference sequence). The CDR3 runs to 18 residues. Sequencing input: PBMCs. The chain links TRBV19 to TRBJ2-7; 15 nucleotides agree with TRBD2. This clonotype was sampled from a man aged 35-49 years in good health and CMV-seropositive. The CDR3: CASTPGPSGLAGGYEQYF. CDR3 sequence (DNA): TGTGCCAGTACCCCTGGACCCTCGGGACTAGCGGGAGGATACGAGCAGTACTTC.